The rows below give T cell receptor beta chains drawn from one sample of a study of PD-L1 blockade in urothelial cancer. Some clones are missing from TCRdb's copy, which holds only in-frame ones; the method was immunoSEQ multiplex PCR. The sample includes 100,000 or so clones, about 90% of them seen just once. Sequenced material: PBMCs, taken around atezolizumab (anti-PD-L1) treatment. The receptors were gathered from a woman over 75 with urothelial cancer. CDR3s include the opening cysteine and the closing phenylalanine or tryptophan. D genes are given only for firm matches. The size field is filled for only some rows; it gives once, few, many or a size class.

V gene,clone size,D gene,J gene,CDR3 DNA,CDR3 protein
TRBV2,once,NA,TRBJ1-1,TGTGCCAGCAAACAGGGACTGAACACTGAAGCTTTCTTT,CASKQGLNTEAFF
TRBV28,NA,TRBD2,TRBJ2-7,TGTGCCAGCAGTCGGACTAGCGGGGTTTCCTACGAGCAGTACTTC,CASSRTSGVSYEQYF
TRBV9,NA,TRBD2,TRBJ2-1,TGTGCCAGCAGTTACTCCGGGACTAGCGGGATTGGAAATGAGCAGTTCTTC,CASSYSGTSGIGNEQFF
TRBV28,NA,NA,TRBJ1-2,TGTGCCAGCAGCACCTCGGGGGTGGGCTATGGCTACACCTTC,CASSTSGVGYGYTF
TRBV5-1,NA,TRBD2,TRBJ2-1,TGCGCCAGCAGGGTCCAGGGACTAGCGGGACCCAATGAGCAGTTCTTC,CASRVQGLAGPNEQFF
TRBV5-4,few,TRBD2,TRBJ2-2,TGTGCCAGCAGCCCGGATGAGGCGGGGGCCGGGGAGCTGTTTTTT,CASSPDEAGAGELFF
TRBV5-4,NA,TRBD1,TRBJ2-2,TGTGCCAGCAGCGTTAGACAGGGGACTGCCGGGGAGCTGTTTTTT,CASSVRQGTAGELFF
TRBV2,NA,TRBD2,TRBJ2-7,TGTGCCAGCAGTGAGGGACTAGCGGTAAACGAGCAGTACTTC,CASSEGLAVNEQYF
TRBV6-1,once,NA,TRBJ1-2,TGTGCCAGCAGTGAAAACAGTTGGATGACCAACTATGGCTACACCTTC,CASSENSWMTNYGYTF
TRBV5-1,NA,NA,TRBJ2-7,TGCGCCAGCAGGGATTTCCAGGGTCACGAGCAGTACTTC,CASRDFQGHEQYF